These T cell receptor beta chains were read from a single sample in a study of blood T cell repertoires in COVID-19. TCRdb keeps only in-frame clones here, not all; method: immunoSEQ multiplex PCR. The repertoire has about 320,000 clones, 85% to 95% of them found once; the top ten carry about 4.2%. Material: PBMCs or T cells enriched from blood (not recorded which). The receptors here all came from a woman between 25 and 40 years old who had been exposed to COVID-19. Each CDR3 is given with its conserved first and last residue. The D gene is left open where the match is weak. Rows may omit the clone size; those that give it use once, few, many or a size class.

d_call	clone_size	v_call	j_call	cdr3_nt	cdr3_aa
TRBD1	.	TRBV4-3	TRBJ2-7	TGCGCCAGCAGCCAGGGACAGGGGATTGGCGAGCAGTACTTC	CASSQGQGIGEQYF
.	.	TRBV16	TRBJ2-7	TGTGCCAGCAGCCAATCCCCAGGTTTGATTGGGCAGTACTTC	CASSQSPGLIGQYF
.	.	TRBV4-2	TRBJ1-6	TGTGCCAGCAGCCAACAGCGGCCGGGGGTCGCGGGTTCACCCCTCCACTTT	CASSQQRPGVAGSPLHF
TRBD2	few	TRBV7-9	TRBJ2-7	TGTGCCAGCAGCTCGCGGGGGTCAGACGAGCAGTACTTC	CASSSRGSDEQYF
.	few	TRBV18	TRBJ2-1	TGTGCCAGCTCACCACCGAGCCGAACCTCCTACAATGAGCAGTTCTTC	CASSPPSRTSYNEQFF
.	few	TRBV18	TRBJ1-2	TGTGCCAGCTCACCTGGACAGCCTCAGCACTATGGCTACACCTTC	CASSPGQPQHYGYTF
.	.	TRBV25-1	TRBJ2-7	TGTGCCAGCGCCGCGAACGGGGGGCTAGAGCAGTACTTC	CASAANGGLEQYF
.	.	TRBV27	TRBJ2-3	TGTGCCAGCAGTTTTTTAGGACAAGCTTATAGCACAGATACGCAGTATTTT	CASSFLGQAYSTDTQYF
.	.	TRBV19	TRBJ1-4	TGTGCCAGTAGTCAGTATACCGCAACTAATGAAAAACTGTTTTTT	CASSQYTATNEKLFF
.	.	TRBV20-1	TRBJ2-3	TGCAGTGCTAGTCTCGGGGGAGTGGCAGATACGCAGTATTTT	CSASLGGVADTQYF
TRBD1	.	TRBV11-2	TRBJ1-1	TGTGCCAGCAGCTCAAAGGGACAGGGGAGCACTGAAGCTTTCTTT	CASSSKGQGSTEAFF